The 25 T cell receptor beta chains below all came from one sample that was sequenced in a study of identical twins. A single record per CDR3 protein comes from TCRdb applying MiXCR to the 5' RACE reads. The sample has more than 200,000 distinct CDR3 sequences, about a tenth seen once; the top ten hold 4.5% to 5.5%. The sample taken for sequencing was memory (CD45RO+) T cells sorted from blood. Receptors were obtained from a woman aged 18 to 35 in good health.

This chain connects TRBV7-2 to TRBJ1-2; no clear D. The CDR3 consists of 12 residues. Trimming pared 6 bases from V and 6 bases from J, leaving 11 bases between. The germline V gene encodes CDR1 SGHTA and CDR2 FQGNSA. The CDR3 reads CASRGPLHGYTF. As DNA, the CDR3 is TGTGCCAGCAGAGGGCCCCTCCATGGCTACACCTTC.

This clonotype was counted between two and nine times. This chain links TRBV6-4 with TRBJ2-1, with 13 bases fitting TRBD2. The ends lost 0 bases at V and 8 bases at J; junction bases unmatched: 4. The CDR3 totals 16 residues. Germline V CDR1 and CDR2: MRHNA, SNTAGT. DNA for the CDR3: TGTGCCAGCAGTGACTCAGAACTAGCGGGGGGGCATGAGCAGTTCTTC. It yields the protein CASSDSELAGGHEQFF.

This clonotype appeared a few times. The chain combines TRBV20-1 with TRBJ2-1, with TRBD2 identical over 9 bases. The CDR3 totals 15 residues. The germline V gene has CDR1 DFQATT and CDR2 SNEGSKA (reference sequence). J lost 8 bases, V lost 4 bases, and 12 bases had no gene match. CDR3 nucleotides: TGCAGTGCTACCCATAATAGCGGGAGTCACGATGAGCAGTTCTTC. Protein: CSATHNSGSHDEQFF.

The chain is built from TRBV7-3 and TRBJ2-2, with D perhaps matching TRBD2 (6 bases). V shed 2 bases and J shed 6 bases, with 10 bases lying between them. CDR1 is SGHTA and CDR2 is FQGTGA in the germline V gene. This CDR3 is 14 amino acids long. The chain's CDR3 is CASSLGGRPGELFF. Here the CDR3 DNA reads TGTGCCAGCAGCTTAGGAGGGCGGCCCGGGGAGCTGTTTTTT.

This clonotype was picked up many times. The rearrangement joins TRBV20-1 to TRBJ1-1, with D possibly matching TRBD1 (6 bases). V was trimmed by 1 base and J by 6 bases, leaving 9 bases between them. CDR3 length: 12 amino acids. Germline-derived CDR1 and CDR2 are DFQATT and SNEGSKA (reference sequence). CDR3 coding DNA: TGCAGTGCTAGAGCGGGGGCCGCTGAAGCTTTCTTT. Protein: CSARAGAAEAFF.

This chain connects TRBV7-9 to TRBJ2-7, with 7 bases matching TRBD1. Per the germline V gene, CDR1 is SEHNR and CDR2 is FQNEAQ (reference sequence). CDR3 length: 14 residues. The ends lost 4 bases at V and 2 bases at J; junction bases unmatched: 5. DNA for the CDR3: TGTGCCAGCAGCTCATGGGGACAGCCCTACGAGCAGTACTTC. This codes for CASSSWGQPYEQYF. Full variable domain (outside the CDR3, taken from reference TRBV7-9 and TRBJ2-7): DTGVSQNPRHKITKRGQNVTFRCDPISEHNRLYWYRQTLGQGPEFLTYFQNEAQLEKSRLLSDRFSAERPKGSFSTLEIQRTEQGDSAMYLCASSSWGQPYEQYFGPGTRLTVT.

This clonotype was counted only a few times. V usage is TRBV10-3 and J usage is TRBJ2-4; 7 bases align to TRBD1. The germline gives CDR1 ENHRY, CDR2 SYGVKD. This CDR3 is 13 amino acids long. J gave up 2 bases and V 8 bases, and 3 bases lay outside the gene matches. CDR3 in DNA: TGTGCCATCTCAGGGGGTTCCAAAAACATTCAGTACTTC. Translation: CAISGGSKNIQYF.

The gene calls are TRBV18 and TRBJ2-2; D may be TRBD1 (6 bases). Germline V gene sequence: CDR1 KGHSH, CDR2 LQKENI. CDR3 length: 17 amino acids. V shed 4 bases and J shed 3 bases, with 18 bases lying between them. The CDR3 DNA follows: TGTGCCAGCTCACTTCAAAGGCCGGGACAATACACCGGGGAGCTGTTTTTT. Amino acids: CASSLQRPGQYTGELFF.

This clonotype occurred many times. The rearrangement uses TRBV11-2 and TRBJ2-7; the D is unclear. Germline V gene data show CDR1 as SGHAT and CDR2 as FQNNGV. The CDR3 contains 12 residues. V dropped 5 bases and J dropped 4 bases, with 9 bases sitting between them. CDR3 in amino acids: CASSPTEYEQYF. CDR3 DNA: TGTGCCAGCAGCCCCACCGAGTACGAGCAGTACTTC.

Here the CDR3 reads CASSLGGPVGNTIYF. DNA of the CDR3: TGTGCCAGCAGCTTAGGAGGGCCGGTAGGAAACACCATATATTTT. The chain employs TRBV7-2 and TRBJ1-3; D not resolved. The V gene lost 1 base and the J gene lost 4 bases, with 11 bases spanning the gap. The germline V gene encodes CDR1 SGHTA and CDR2 FQGNSA. The CDR3 length is 15 residues.

This clonotype has more than one count but fewer than ten. The V call is TRBV20-1, the J call TRBJ1-1, with D perhaps matching TRBD1 (6 bases). From germline, CDR1 is DFQATT and CDR2 SNEGSKA (reference sequence). V dropped 5 bases and J dropped 6 bases, with 13 bases sitting between them. The CDR3 covers 12 residues. Here the CDR3 DNA reads TGCAGTGCTTATACAGGGCACGCTGAAGCTTTCTTT. It yields the protein CSAYTGHAEAFF.

This chain uses TRBV7-9 with TRBJ2-1; TRBD2 agrees at 10 bases. Germline values: CDR1 SEHNR, CDR2 FQNEAQ (reference sequence). The CDR3 spans 16 residues. J was trimmed by 3 bases and V by 0 bases; bases with no gene match: 2. DNA for the CDR3: TGTGCCAGCAGCTTAGCGAGCGGGAGGGACTACAATGAGCAGTTCTTC. Protein sequence: CASSLASGRDYNEQFF.

The genes are TRBV27 and TRBJ2-7; D possibly corresponds to TRBD2 (6 bases). With 0 bases removed from V and 2 bases from J, the gap between germline ends came to 11 bases. Germline loops: CDR1 MNHEY, CDR2 SMNVEV (reference sequence). CDR3 size: 15 residues. The CDR3, as DNA: TGTGCCAGCAGTTTATCGAGACGGACTACCTACGAGCAGTACTTC. Translated, it gives CASSLSRRTTYEQYF.

A few counts support this clonotype. The CDR3 DNA sequence: TGCAGTGCGACGGACAGGGACTACGAGCAGTACTTC. Protein product: CSATDRDYEQYF. The chain couples TRBV20-1 to TRBJ2-7; TRBD1 matches 8 bases. The V gene's germline CDR1 is DFQATT and CDR2 SNEGSKA (reference sequence). The CDR3 has 12 amino acids. J lost 3 bases, V lost 6 bases, and 4 bases had no gene match.

This clonotype was counted only a few times. The V call is TRBV5-8, the J call TRBJ2-3; possibly TRBD2 for D (5 bases). The ends were cut back, 2 bases at V and 2 bases at J, with 12 bases in the middle. The CDR3 totals 15 residues. Germline V gene data show CDR1 as SGHTS and CDR2 as YDEGEE. The DNA of the CDR3 is TGTGCCAGCAGCTTAGGACTGACTTACACAGATACGCAGTATTTT. Translating it yields CASSLGLTYTDTQYF.

This clonotype was found many times. This rearrangement joins TRBV5-1 to TRBJ2-3, with 10 bases identical to TRBD1. Germline V lookup: CDR1 SGHRS, CDR2 YFSETQ. This CDR3 is built from 14 residues. With 9 bases clipped from V and 6 bases from J, the junction kept 10 bases outside the gene matches. The CDR3 region is CATRPGQGTDTQYF. The CDR3 DNA sequence: TGCGCCACCCGCCCGGGACAGGGGACGGATACGCAGTATTTT.

This clonotype was detected ten times or more. V and J are TRBV20-1 and TRBJ1-1; 10 bases fit TRBD1. Trimming at V came to 6 bases and at J to 5 bases, leaving 6 bases not matched to a gene. In germline, CDR1 is DFQATT, CDR2 SNEGSKA (reference sequence). The CDR3 is 13 amino acids. CDR3 nucleotide sequence: TGCAGTGCCCCGGGACAGGGGAAAACTGAAGCTTTCTTT. This encodes CSAPGQGKTEAFF.

This clonotype was recorded a few times. The chain combines TRBV12-3 or TRBV12-4 with TRBJ1-2; no clear D gene. The length of the CDR3 is 13 residues. Trimming stripped 1 base from V and 3 bases from J, with 6 bases between. For the CDR3, the DNA is TGTGCCAGCAGTTTAGATAGTGACTATGGCTACACCTTC. It translates to CASSLDSDYGYTF.

The V gene is TRBV4-1, the J gene TRBJ1-1, with D maybe TRBD1 (6 bases). The CDR3 totals 14 residues. Trimming removed 3 bases at V and 2 bases at J, with 10 bases between. In germline, CDR1 is MGHRA, CDR2 YSYEKL. CDR3 loop: CASSQGDKNTEAFF. The CDR3 coding sequence is TGCGCCAGCAGCCAGGGGGACAAAAACACTGAAGCTTTCTTT.

This clonotype was counted only a few times. V usage is TRBV25-1 and J usage is TRBJ1-2, with TRBD1 matching over 8 bases. The V and J ends lost 5 bases and 8 bases, in that order; junction bases with no gene match: 4. CDR1 MGHDK and CDR2 SYGVNS come from the germline V gene. The CDR3 consists of 12 residues. The CDR3 here is CASSSTGGGYTF. CDR3 nucleotide sequence: TGTGCCAGCAGTTCCACAGGGGGAGGCTACACCTTC.

The chain carries TRBV12-3 or TRBV12-4 and TRBJ2-7; D is perhaps TRBD1 (6 bases). CDR3 size: 13 residues. The ends were cut back, 6 bases at V and 7 bases at J, with 16 bases in the middle. CDR3 protein: CASSRQGPGEQYF. In DNA form, the CDR3 reads TGTGCCAGCAGCCGGCAGGGGCCTGGGGAGCAGTACTTC.

This clonotype was counted only a few times. The gene calls are TRBV7-6 and TRBJ2-1; a possible D gene is TRBD2 (5 bases). The germline V gene has CDR1 SGHVS and CDR2 FNYEAQ. There are 17 residues in the CDR3. Trimming cost V 5 bases and J 0 bases, with 17 bases left between them. DNA for the CDR3: TGTGCCAGCAGCCCCAGACGCCACGGAGGCTCCTACAATGAGCAGTTCTTC. This encodes CASSPRRHGGSYNEQFF.

This clonotype has only a few counts. V gene TRBV20-1 combines with J gene TRBJ2-2; D remains ambiguous. The CDR3 length is 14 residues. V lost 3 bases to trimming and J lost 4 bases, with 12 bases between them. Germline CDR1 DFQATT, CDR2 SNEGSKA (reference sequence). CDR3 sequence: CSARHPSGTGELFF. The CDR3 DNA follows: TGCAGTGCTAGGCATCCTTCGGGCACCGGGGAGCTGTTTTTT.

As for this clonotype: A much larger clone differs by one base, so this may be a read error. The V gene is TRBV5-1, the J gene TRBJ2-1; tentatively, D is TRBD2 (6 bases). There are 15 residues in the CDR3. Germline V gene lookup returns CDR1 SGHRS and CDR2 YFSETQ. The germline V and J ends were trimmed by 4 bases and 4 bases, with 15 bases remaining between them. The CDR3 bases are TGCGCCAGCAGCCAGGCGGGGACCGAGTACAATGAGCAGTTCTTC. Its translation is CASSQAGTEYNEQFF.

This clonotype was seen repeatedly, ten times or more. This chain joins TRBV3-1 and TRBJ1-1; D is uncertain. Germline lookup yields CDR1 LGHDT and CDR2 YNNKEL (reference sequence). The CDR3 totals 12 residues. V was pared by 3 bases and J by 2 bases, with 4 bases between. The CDR3 coding sequence is TGTGCCAGCAGCCATGTAAACACTGAAGCTTTCTTT. It is translated as CASSHVNTEAFF. The complete variable domain, with remaining parts taken from reference TRBV3-1 and TRBJ1-1, reads DTAVSQTPKYLVTQMGNDKSIKCEQNLGHDTMYWYKQDSKKFLKIMFSYNNKELIINETVPNRFSPKSPDKAHLNLHINSLELGDSAVYFCASSHVNTEAFFGQGTRLTVV.